Listed here are 30 T cell receptor beta chains from one sample, sequenced in a study of early T cells in non-severe SARS-CoV-2 infection. TCRdb itself ran the 5' RACE reads through MiXCR, one entry per CDR3 protein. The data show 65,000 to 70,000 distinct CDR3 sequences, about a tenth seen once. Sequenced sample: whole blood. The receptors shown here come from an adult who was a healthcare worker with PCR-confirmed SARS-CoV-2 infection or an uninfected control (not recorded which).

This clonotype occurred many times. The chain joins TRBV10-3 to TRBJ2-1; no clear D gene. The CDR3 has 14 residues. V lost 6 bases and J 3 bases, leaving 12 bases between the germline ends. The V gene's germline CDR1 is ENHRY and CDR2 SYGVKD. CDR3 coding DNA: TGTGCCATCAGACCCGACTGGATCTACAATGAGCAGTTCTTC. Residues: CAIRPDWIYNEQFF.

This sequence joins TRBV5-3 and TRBJ1-1, with 7 bases aligning to TRBD1. TRBV5-3 is an open reading frame, and its role is uncertain. V shed 0 bases and J 7 bases; nucleotides not matched to a gene: 0. The CDR3 totals 12 residues. The chain's CDR3 is CARSLGQGEAFF. DNA of the CDR3: TGTGCCAGAAGCTTGGGACAGGGTGAAGCTTTCTTT.

The V and J genes are TRBV20-1 and TRBJ2-1; the match to TRBD2 covers 9 bases. The CDR3 length is 15 residues. Trimming cost V 3 bases and J 9 bases; bases outside gene matches: 12. CDR1 and CDR2 (germline): DFQATT, SNEGSKA (reference sequence). Here the CDR3 DNA reads TGCAGTGCTAGCCTCCCTAGCGGGATTGCGGGTGAGCAGTTCTTC. Protein product: CSASLPSGIAGEQFF.

This clonotype has at least ten counts. The genes are TRBV5-1 and TRBJ2-7; unclear D gene. The V end lost 1 base, the J end lost 1 base, and 6 bases lay between the germline ends. Germline V gene lookup returns CDR1 SGHRS and CDR2 YFSETQ. The CDR3 consists of 13 residues. DNA for the CDR3: TGCGCCAGCAGCTTGTTTAGGTCCTACGAGCAGTACTTC. It encodes CASSLFRSYEQYF.

This clonotype was observed a handful of times. V and J are TRBV4-1 and TRBJ2-1; D call uncertain. The ends were cut back, 4 bases at V and 6 bases at J, with 10 bases in the middle. CDR3 length: 13 amino acids. From germline, CDR1 is MGHRA and CDR2 YSYEKL. Here the CDR3 DNA reads TGCGCCAGCAGCCCAATAGGCTCCAATGAGCAGTTCTTC. Residues: CASSPIGSNEQFF.

This clonotype appeared once. V and J are TRBV2 and TRBJ1-1, with 11 bases that match TRBD1. Germline CDR1 and CDR2: SNHLY and FYNNEI. This CDR3 is 14 amino acids long. The ends lost 8 bases at V and 3 bases at J; junction bases unmatched: 5. The CDR3 bases are TGTGCCAGCGGCGGACAGGGGGCGGACACTGAAGCTTTCTTT. Translation: CASGGQGADTEAFF.

This clonotype was detected a few times. The V and J genes are TRBV2 and TRBJ2-7; 8 nucleotides line up with TRBD2. J gave up 1 base and V 8 bases, and 16 bases lay outside the gene matches. The CDR3 has 17 amino acids. Germline V gives CDR1 SNHLY, CDR2 FYNNEI. The CDR3 loop reads CASRAAASGRHSYEQYF. DNA of the CDR3: TGTGCCAGCCGGGCGGCGGCTAGCGGGCGCCATTCCTACGAGCAGTACTTC.

This clonotype has at least ten counts. The chain is built from TRBV20-1 and TRBJ2-7, with 9 bases lining up with TRBD1. V gave up 6 bases and J gave up 2 bases; unmatched junction bases: 5. Germline V gene sequence: CDR1 DFQATT, CDR2 SNEGSKA (reference sequence). The CDR3 extends over 13 amino acids. The CDR3 protein is CSALGQGTYEQYF. CDR3 DNA: TGCAGTGCCCTAGGACAGGGGACCTACGAGCAGTACTTC.

This clonotype was detected a few times. The chain combines TRBV4-1 with TRBJ2-7; D possibly corresponds to TRBD1 (6 bases). CDR1 is MGHRA and CDR2 is YSYEKL in the germline V gene. V was shortened by 0 bases and J by 10 bases, with 16 bases between the two germline ends. This CDR3 is 14 amino acids long. As DNA, the CDR3 is TGCGCCAGCAGCCAAGATCGTAGCACAGGGAGCCAGTACTTC. Protein product: CASSQDRSTGSQYF.

The table lists this clonotype with a few counts. The chain combines TRBV9 with TRBJ2-2; TRBD2 matches at 10 bases. V dropped 4 bases and J dropped 6; count of bases not matched to a gene: 6. The CDR3 extends over 15 amino acids. Germline loops: CDR1 SGDLS, CDR2 YYNGEE. The CDR3 region has the DNA TGTGCCAGCAGCATAAGCGGGAGGGCCCCCGGGGAGCTGTTTTTT. Amino acid sequence: CASSISGRAPGELFF.

This sequence joins TRBV4-3 and TRBJ2-7; D is unresolved. V was pared by 1 base and J by 1 base, with 8 bases between. The CDR3 is made up of 14 amino acids. Germline CDR1 and CDR2: LGHNA and YSLEER. The CDR3 protein is CASSQGAPSYEQYF. CDR3 nucleotides: TGCGCCAGCAGCCAAGGAGCGCCATCCTACGAGCAGTACTTC.

This clonotype showed up many times. This sequence joins TRBV5-4 and TRBJ2-3; 9 bases are a match to TRBD2. Germline CDR1 reads SGHNT; CDR2 reads YYREEE (reference sequence). The CDR3 contains 16 residues. Unmatched junction bases numbered 11, after V lost 3 bases and J lost 6 bases. The CDR3 region is CASSSTGVAGVDTQYF. Written as DNA, the CDR3 is TGTGCCAGCAGCTCCACTGGGGTAGCGGGAGTGGATACGCAGTATTTT. Full variable domain (missing parts from reference TRBV5-4 and TRBJ2-3): ETGVTQSPTHLIKTRGQQVTLRCSSQSGHNTVSWYQQALGQGPQFIFQYYREEENGRGNFPPRFSGLQFPNYSSELNVNALELDDSALYLCASSSTGVAGVDTQYFGPGTRLTVL.

This clonotype was recorded many times. The rearrangement links TRBV27 to TRBJ2-1; possibly TRBD2 for D (5 bases). Deletions cut 6 bases from V and 6 bases from J, with 12 bases between. This CDR3 is built from 13 residues. Germline CDR1 is MNHEY and CDR2 is SMNVEV (reference sequence). CDR3 DNA sequence: TGTGCCAGCAGACCCCCTAGCTTCAATGAGCAGTTCTTC. This sequence encodes CASRPPSFNEQFF.

The chain uses TRBV3-1 and TRBJ2-7; 7 nucleotides line up with TRBD1. CDR3 length: 14 residues. CDR1 is LGHDT, CDR2 YNNKEL, per germline (reference sequence). Losses at the gene ends were 3 bases for V and 2 bases for J; bases not matched to a gene: 4. DNA for the CDR3: TGTGCCAGCAGCCATTCCACAGGGGCCTACGAGCAGTACTTC. Protein product: CASSHSTGAYEQYF.

This clonotype was picked up a small number of times. Here the CDR3 DNA reads TGTGCCAGCAGTTACTTCTCCTCTGAGCAGTACTTC. As protein: CASSYFSSEQYF. The chain couples TRBV6-6 to TRBJ2-7; D is unclear. Deletions cut 1 base from V and 7 bases from J, with 8 bases between. Germline V lookup: CDR1 MNHNY, CDR2 SVGAGI (reference sequence). The CDR3 spans 12 residues.

This clonotype was observed at least ten times. The rearrangement joins TRBV11-2 to TRBJ2-3; 9 bases map to TRBD2. Germline-derived CDR1 and CDR2 are SGHAT and FQNNGV. This CDR3 contains 15 residues. The J segment lost 5 bases and the V segment lost 3 bases, leaving 6 bases of the junction unmatched. The CDR3 nucleotides are TGTGCCAGCAGCTTCGGTAGCGGGGGCGGAGATACGCAGTATTTT. Its translation is CASSFGSGGGDTQYF.

This clonotype was observed a few times. The rearrangement joins TRBV7-8 to TRBJ2-2; maybe TRBD2 (6 bases). The germline CDR1 and CDR2 sequences are SGHVS and FQNEAQ. The ends were cut back, 5 bases at V and 3 bases at J, with 13 bases in the middle. The CDR3 sequence is 15 residues long. This chain's CDR3 is CASSRSRGYTGELFF. The CDR3, as DNA: TGTGCCAGCAGCCGAAGCCGGGGGTACACCGGGGAGCTGTTTTTT.

This clonotype occurred a few times. The chain recombines TRBV12-3 or TRBV12-4 with TRBJ1-5; D unclear. This CDR3 comprises 15 residues. The ends were cut back, 6 bases at V and 4 bases at J, with 16 bases in the middle. The CDR3 nucleotides read TGTGCCAGCAGACTCGGGGTGAAGGAGAATCAGCCCCAGCATTTT. Encoded protein: CASRLGVKENQPQHF.

Only a few counts were recorded for this clonotype. The rearrangement joins TRBV5-1 to TRBJ2-7, with 8 positions matching TRBD2. Germline trimming cut 0 bases from V and 4 bases from J; bases unmatched to any gene: 6. Germline-derived CDR1 and CDR2 are SGHRS and YFSETQ. The CDR3 consists of 15 residues. CDR3 in amino acids: CASSLAGGPGYEQYF. The CDR3 nucleotides are TGCGCCAGCAGCTTGGCGGGAGGGCCTGGGTACGAGCAGTACTTC.

This clonotype was seen a few times. This chain joins TRBV10-2 and TRBJ2-3; no definite D call. Germline V gene data show CDR1 as WSHSY and CDR2 as SAAADI. V was pared by 8 bases and J by 4 bases, with 10 bases between. This CDR3 has 12 residues. CDR3 in DNA: TGCGCCAGCCGTGGCCCGGCAGATACGCAGTATTTT. It encodes CASRGPADTQYF.

The chain recombines TRBV30 with TRBJ1-1, with D unclear. V was trimmed by 0 bases and J by 1 base, leaving 9 bases between them. CDR1 is GTSNPN and CDR2 is SVGIG in the germline V gene (reference sequence). The CDR3 consists of 14 residues. The CDR3 sequence is CAWSVLVTNTEAFF. The CDR3 DNA sequence: TGTGCCTGGAGTGTATTGGTAACGAACACTGAAGCTTTCTTT.

This clonotype appeared once. The gene calls are TRBV7-9 and TRBJ2-7, with unresolved D. The CDR3 spans 14 residues. Germline loops: CDR1 SEHNR, CDR2 FQNEAQ (reference sequence). Trimming took off 4 bases at V and 2 bases at J, with 12 bases between the two ends. CDR3 nucleotide sequence: TGTGCCAGCAGCTGGGCTAGTCGACCCTACGAGCAGTACTTC. It is translated as CASSWASRPYEQYF.

This rearrangement joins TRBV6-5 to TRBJ2-7; D is possibly TRBD1 (6 bases). The CDR3 covers 16 residues. The V gene's germline CDR1 is MNHEY and CDR2 SVGAGI. Trimming left V 6 bases short and J 0 bases short, with 18 bases between. The CDR3 DNA reads as TGTGCCAGCAGCCGCCTGCAACAGGGAAACTCCTACGAGCAGTACTTC. This gives the protein CASSRLQQGNSYEQYF.

This clonotype was found a few times. J is TRBJ2-1 and V is TRBV20-1; D is undetermined. V lost 0 bases and J 7 bases, leaving 7 bases between the germline ends. Germline values: CDR1 DFQATT, CDR2 SNEGSKA (reference sequence). CDR3 length equals 12 residues. The CDR3 here is CSARDLGNEQFF. The CDR3 region has the DNA TGCAGTGCTAGAGATCTGGGAAATGAGCAGTTCTTC.

A word on this clonotype: At one end, the junction sequence differs from germline, possibly due to a read error. The chain joins TRBV4-3 to TRBJ2-3, with D perhaps TRBD1 or TRBD2 (6 bases each). Germline loops: CDR1 LGHNA, CDR2 YSLEER. The CDR3 is 17 residues long. CDR3 residues: CTSSQAWGRGWPDTQYF. In nucleotides, the CDR3 is TGCACCAGCAGCCAAGCTTGGGGGCGGGGCTGGCCAGATACGCAGTATTTT.

This clonotype was recorded a few times. This sequence joins TRBV7-9 and TRBJ1-1, with a tentative D call TRBD1 (6 bases). V was pared by 5 bases and J by 5 bases, with 9 bases between. Germline V gene sequence: CDR1 SEHNR, CDR2 FQNEAQ (reference sequence). The CDR3 is 12 residues long. CDR3 nucleotides: TGTGCCAGCAGCAAAGGGGGGACTGAAGCTTTCTTT. Protein: CASSKGGTEAFF.

This clonotype occurred many times. The chain recombines TRBV5-1 with TRBJ2-1; 7 bases map to TRBD2. V lost 2 bases to trimming and J lost 4 bases; unmatched junction nucleotides: 6. CDR3 length equals 15 residues. Germline V CDR1 and CDR2: SGHRS, YFSETQ. Here the CDR3 reads CASSFGLDSYNEQFF. The CDR3 region has the DNA TGCGCCAGCAGCTTTGGACTAGACAGTTACAATGAGCAGTTCTTC.

The rearrangement links TRBV28 to TRBJ2-7; D is ambiguous. V lost 4 bases and J lost 6, with 1 base in between. The CDR3 is 9 amino acids. Germline loops: CDR1 MDHEN, CDR2 SYDVKM. CDR3 bases: TGTGCCAGCAGTTCCGAGCAGTACTTC. It is translated as CASSSEQYF.

This clonotype was counted many times. The chain recombines TRBV4-1 with TRBJ2-7; D not certain. The CDR3 consists of 13 residues. CDR1 is MGHRA, CDR2 YSYEKL, per germline. With 0 bases removed from V and 3 bases from J, the gap between germline ends came to 6 bases. CDR3 amino acids: CASSQDEDYEQYF. CDR3 DNA sequence: TGCGCCAGCAGCCAAGATGAGGACTACGAGCAGTACTTC.

This clonotype was counted between two and nine times. The chain carries TRBV3-1 and TRBJ1-4; D gene ambiguous. CDR1 is LGHDT and CDR2 is YNNKEL in the germline V gene (reference sequence). The CDR3 covers 13 residues. The V end lost 1 base, the J end lost 7 bases, and 7 bases lay between the germline ends. This CDR3 reads CASSQGTGEKLFF. The CDR3 DNA is TGTGCCAGCAGCCAAGGGACGGGTGAAAAACTGTTTTTT.